The 20 T cell receptor beta chains below were found in one sample sequenced in a study of blood T cell repertoires in COVID-19. The method was immunoSEQ multiplex PCR; TCRdb's version includes in-frame clones alone and lacks a portion of them. The table lists fewer than 200,000 clones, about 74% of them singletons, with 3% in the top ten. Sequenced material: peripheral blood. All receptors come from an elderly woman with acute or convalescent COVID-19.

The genes are TRBV6-1 and TRBJ2-3; TRBD2 agrees at 9 bases. The V gene's germline CDR1 is MNHNS and CDR2 SASEGT. This CDR3 contains 15 residues. V gave up 3 bases and J gave up 4 bases; unmatched junction bases: 5. Here the CDR3 reads CASSDTAGGADTQYF. The CDR3 DNA reads TGTGCCAGCAGTGATACAGCGGGAGGAGCAGATACGCAGTATTTT.

The chain uses TRBV28 and TRBJ2-7; 11 bases fit TRBD2. CDR1 MDHEN and CDR2 SYDVKM come from the germline V gene. The CDR3 extends over 16 amino acids. Trimming cost V 1 base and J 7 bases; bases outside gene matches: 9. The DNA of the CDR3 is TGTGCCAGCAGTTTATATACTAGCGGGAGTCAAAGGGAGCAGTACTTC. Amino acids: CASSLYTSGSQREQYF.

The chain uses TRBV12-3 or TRBV12-4 and TRBJ1-2, with TRBD1 as a possible D gene (6 bases). V was shortened by 3 bases and J by 6 bases, with 11 bases between the two germline ends. The CDR3 sequence is 13 residues long. Written as DNA, the CDR3 is TGTGCCAGCAGTTTTTATGAGGGGGATGGCTACACCTTC. The encoded protein is CASSFYEGDGYTF.

This rearrangement joins TRBV7-8 to TRBJ1-2; 8 positions agree with TRBD1. The J segment lost 4 bases and the V segment lost 1 base, leaving 5 bases of the junction unmatched. The germline gives CDR1 SGHVS, CDR2 FQNEAQ. The CDR3 totals 15 residues. CDR3: CASSLEADRAYGYTF. The CDR3 DNA is TGTGCCAGCAGCTTAGAAGCGGACAGGGCCTATGGCTACACCTTC.

The V gene is TRBV6-5, the J gene TRBJ2-7; 10 bases align to TRBD2. V lost 0 bases, J lost 2 bases, and 4 bases stayed unmatched. The CDR3 is made up of 16 amino acids. Germline V gene data show CDR1 as MNHEY and CDR2 as SVGAGI. The CDR3 coding sequence is TGTGCCAGCAGTTACTCGTACCTAGCGGGGGCCTACGAGCAGTACTTC. It yields the protein CASSYSYLAGAYEQYF.

This clone was detected only a few times. DNA of the CDR3: TGCAGTGCTAGTACTCTAGCGGGAGTCCCCAAAAACATTCAGTACTTC. It yields the protein CSASTLAGVPKNIQYF. The chain joins TRBV20-1 to TRBJ2-4, with TRBD2 matching 10 bases. Germline V lookup: CDR1 DFQATT, CDR2 SNEGSKA (reference sequence). V dropped 3 bases and J dropped 2; count of bases not matched to a gene: 7. There are 16 residues in the CDR3.

This clone came up once. The gene calls are TRBV3-1 (or the pseudogene TRBV3-2) and TRBJ2-7; D perhaps matches TRBD2 (6 bases). V was cut by 0 bases and J by 3 bases, with 9 bases left in between. Per germline, CDR1 LGHDT and CDR2 YNNKEL (reference sequence). This CDR3 contains 14 residues. The CDR3 nucleotides read TGTGCCAGCAGCCAAGAGGGGACTGGCTACGAGCAGTACTTC. Its translation is CASSQEGTGYEQYF.

This chain connects TRBV7-7 to TRBJ2-2, with 7 positions matching TRBD1. CDR1 is SSHAT, CDR2 FNYEAQ, per germline (reference sequence). J gave up 6 bases and V 1 base, and 5 bases lay outside the gene matches. The CDR3 loop spans 15 amino acids. The CDR3 here is CASSLGQGYPGELFF. The CDR3 DNA follows: TGTGCCAGCAGCTTAGGACAGGGTTACCCCGGGGAGCTGTTTTTT.

The sample holds a few counts of this clone. The chain uses TRBV5-4 and TRBJ2-3, with a possible D match to TRBD1 (6 bases). This CDR3 is 14 amino acids long. V was cut by 4 bases and J by 7 bases, with 16 bases left in between. CDR1 SGHNT and CDR2 YYREEE come from the germline V gene (reference sequence). The CDR3 coding sequence is TGTGCCAGCAGCCAGAAGGGGGTCAGGAATACGCAGTATTTT. Its translation is CASSQKGVRNTQYF.

This rearrangement joins TRBV10-1 to TRBJ2-1; 9 positions match TRBD2. With V trimmed by 5 bases and J by 5 bases, 7 bases remained unmatched. Looked up from germline, CDR1 is WNHNN and CDR2 is SYGVQD (reference sequence). This CDR3 has 15 residues. The CDR3 protein is CASSLSTSGHNEQFF. As DNA, the CDR3 is TGCGCCAGCAGTCTTTCGACTAGCGGACACAATGAGCAGTTCTTC.

This clone has just a few counts. This chain joins TRBV27 and TRBJ1-2; D unclear. The CDR3 has 13 residues. V gave up 6 bases and J gave up 4 bases, with 12 bases separating them. Germline V gene data show CDR1 as MNHEY and CDR2 as SMNVEV (reference sequence). CDR3 protein: CASREYGAYGYTF. The CDR3 region has the DNA TGTGCCAGCAGGGAGTACGGAGCCTATGGCTACACCTTC.

V gene TRBV3-1 (or the pseudogene TRBV3-2) combines with J gene TRBJ2-1, with a tentative D call TRBD2 (6 bases). CDR1 and CDR2 from the germline V gene are LGHDT and YNNKEL (reference sequence). The CDR3 has 17 amino acids. Trimming removed 1 base from V and 0 bases from J, with 13 bases in between. In nucleotides, the CDR3 is TGTGCCAGCAGCCAAGGGGCGGACGGGAGCTCCTACAATGAGCAGTTCTTC. The encoded protein is CASSQGADGSSYNEQFF.

This clone was recorded many times. This sequence joins TRBV19 and TRBJ1-2; D gene ambiguous. V dropped 6 bases and J dropped 2 bases, with 10 bases sitting between them. The germline gives CDR1 LNHDA, CDR2 SQIVND (reference sequence). This CDR3 is 13 amino acids long. The CDR3 bases are TGTGCCAGTAGAGCGGACGGGAACTATGGCTACACCTTC. Its translation is CASRADGNYGYTF.

V is TRBV3-1 (or the pseudogene TRBV3-2) and J is TRBJ2-1; possibly TRBD2 for D (6 bases). The CDR3 covers 11 residues. Per germline, CDR1 LGHDT and CDR2 YNNKEL (reference sequence). This CDR3 is CAGGSYNEQFF. As DNA, the CDR3 is TGTGCTGGGGGGAGTTACAATGAGCAGTTCTTC.

This clone was seen more than once but under ten times. The chain uses TRBV10-1 and TRBJ2-1; 7 bases agree with TRBD1. The CDR3 runs 14 residues. Germline V CDR1 and CDR2: WNHNN, SYGVQD (reference sequence). The V segment lost 5 bases and the J segment 5 bases; nucleotides outside the gene matches: 6. CDR3 amino acids: CASSWTGSDNEQFF. CDR3 nucleotides: TGCGCCAGCAGTTGGACAGGTTCGGACAATGAGCAGTTCTTC.

This clone was recorded once. The rearrangement links TRBV6-5 to TRBJ1-5; 7 bases are shared with TRBD1. J was trimmed by 8 bases and V by 7 bases; bases with no gene match: 8. The CDR3 extends over 13 amino acids. Germline lookup yields CDR1 MNHEY and CDR2 SVGAGI. CDR3 DNA: TGTGCCAGCACCGACGACAGGGTAAAGCCCCAGCATTTT. Protein sequence: CASTDDRVKPQHF.

V gene TRBV11-2 combines with J gene TRBJ2-2; D is unclear. V was cut by 5 bases and J by 6 bases, with 13 bases left in between. The CDR3 contains 14 residues. The germline gives CDR1 SGHAT, CDR2 FQNNGV. In DNA form, the CDR3 reads TGTGCCAGCAGCAAAAGAGACGGAGCCGGGGAGCTGTTTTTT. Its protein is CASSKRDGAGELFF. Together with reference TRBV11-2 and TRBJ2-2, the CDR3 gives the full variable domain: EAGVAQSPRYKIIEKRQSVAFWCNPISGHATLYWYQQILGQGPKLLIQFQNNGVVDDSQLPKDRFSAERLKGVDSTLKIQPAKLEDSAVYLCASSKRDGAGELFFGEGSRLTVL.

The chain joins TRBV7-2 to TRBJ2-1, with D tentatively TRBD2 (5 bases). Germline V CDR1 and CDR2: SGHTA, FQGNSA. V lost 5 bases and J lost 0, with 11 bases in between. The CDR3 is made up of 15 amino acids. CDR3 residues: CASSPMAGSYNEQFF. The DNA of the CDR3 is TGTGCCAGCAGCCCCATGGCGGGCTCCTACAATGAGCAGTTCTTC. Full variable domain (missing parts from reference TRBV7-2 and TRBJ2-1): GAGVSQSPSNKVTEKGKDVELRCDPISGHTALYWYRQSLGQGLEFLIYFQGNSAPDKSGLPSDRFSAERTGGSVSTLTIQRTQQEDSAVYLCASSPMAGSYNEQFFGPGTRLTVL.

The chain recombines TRBV15 with TRBJ1-3; D call uncertain. Per germline, CDR1 LNHNV and CDR2 YYDKDF (reference sequence). There are 16 residues in the CDR3. V dropped 1 base and J dropped 4 bases, with 14 bases sitting between them. CDR3 residues: CATSRGTDLSGNTIYF. The CDR3 coding sequence is TGTGCCACCAGCAGAGGCACGGACTTGTCAGGAAACACCATATATTTT.

The chain links TRBV6-1 to TRBJ2-7, with D maybe TRBD2 (6 bases). V lost 2 bases to trimming and J lost 12 bases, with 14 bases between them. This CDR3 has 12 residues. CDR1 MNHNS and CDR2 SASEGT come from the germline V gene. The CDR3 here is CASSELEGLGYF. For the CDR3, the DNA is TGTGCCAGCAGTGAACTGGAGGGGTTGGGGTACTTC.